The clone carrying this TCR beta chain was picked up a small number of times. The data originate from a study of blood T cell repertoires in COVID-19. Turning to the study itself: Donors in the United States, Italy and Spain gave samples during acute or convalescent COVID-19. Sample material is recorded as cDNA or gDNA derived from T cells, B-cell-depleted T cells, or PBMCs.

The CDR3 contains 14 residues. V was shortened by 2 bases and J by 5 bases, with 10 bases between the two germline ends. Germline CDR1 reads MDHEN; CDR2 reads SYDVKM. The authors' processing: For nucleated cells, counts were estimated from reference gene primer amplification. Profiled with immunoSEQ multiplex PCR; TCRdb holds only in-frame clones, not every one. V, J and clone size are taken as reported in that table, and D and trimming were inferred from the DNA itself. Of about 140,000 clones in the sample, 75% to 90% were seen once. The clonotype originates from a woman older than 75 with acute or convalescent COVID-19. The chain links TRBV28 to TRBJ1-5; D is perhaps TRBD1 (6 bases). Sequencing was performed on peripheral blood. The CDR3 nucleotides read TGTGCCAGCAGTTTACCACGACAGGATCAGCCCCAGCATTTT. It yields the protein CASSLPRQDQPQHF.